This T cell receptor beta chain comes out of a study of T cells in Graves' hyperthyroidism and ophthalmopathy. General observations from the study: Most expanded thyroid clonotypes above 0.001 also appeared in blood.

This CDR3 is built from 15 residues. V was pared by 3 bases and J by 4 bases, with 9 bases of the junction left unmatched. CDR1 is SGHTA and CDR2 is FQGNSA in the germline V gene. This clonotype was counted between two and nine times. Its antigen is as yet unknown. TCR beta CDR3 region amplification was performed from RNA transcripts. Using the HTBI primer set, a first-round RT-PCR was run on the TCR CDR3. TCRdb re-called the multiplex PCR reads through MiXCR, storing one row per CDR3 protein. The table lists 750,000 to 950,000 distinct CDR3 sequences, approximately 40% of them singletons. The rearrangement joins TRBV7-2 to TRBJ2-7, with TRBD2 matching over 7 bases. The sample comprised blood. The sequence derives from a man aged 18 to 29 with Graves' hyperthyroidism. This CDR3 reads CASSFVGGSKYEQYF. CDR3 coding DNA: TGTGCCAGCAGCTTCGTAGGCGGGAGTAAATACGAGCAGTACTTC. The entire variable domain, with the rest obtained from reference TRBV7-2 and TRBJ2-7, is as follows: GAGVSQSPSNKVTEKGKDVELRCDPISGHTALYWYRQSLGQGLEFLIYFQGNSAPDKSGLPSDRFSAERTGGSVSTLTIQRTQQEDSAVYLCASSFVGGSKYEQYFGPGTRLTVT.